These T cell receptor beta chains were read from a single sample in a study of T cell responses to AZD1222 COVID-19 vaccine. Repertoires were generated with immunoSEQ multiplex PCR, while TCRdb's copy carries only in-frame clones and drops some. The repertoire consists of around 130,000 clones, with around 83% occurring once and the leading ten covering 12%. The specimen was peripheral blood, collected on day 0 of AZD1222 vaccination. Source of these receptors: an adult in good health. CDR3s include the opening cysteine and the closing phenylalanine or tryptophan. A D gene is named only where the DNA matches it firmly. The size entry is marked missing in some rows and otherwise reads once, few, many or a size class.

>-|TRBV18|once|TRBJ1-2
TGTGCCAGCTCACCTTCCCGGGATAATTATGGCTACACCTTC
CASSPSRDNYGYTF
>TRBD2|TRBV7-3|-|TRBJ2-1
TGTGCCAGCAGCTTAAGCGGGAGAGCCAATGAGCAGTTCTTC
CASSLSGRANEQFF
>TRBD1|TRBV4-1|once|TRBJ2-2
TGCGCCAGCAGCGCGAACAGGGGCCGGAACACCGGGGAGCTGTTTTTT
CASSANRGRNTGELFF
>TRBD1|TRBV28|-|TRBJ1-2
TGTGCCAGCAGTTTATTCCCCCCCGACAGGGGAAATGGCTACACCTTC
CASSLFPPDRGNGYTF
>TRBD2|TRBV27|-|TRBJ2-1
TGTGCCAGCAGTTCACAAGCGGGGGGTACCTACAATGAGCAGTTCTTC
CASSSQAGGTYNEQFF
>-|TRBV6-5|once|TRBJ1-1
TGTGCCAGCAGCCCGGGAGGGTTGGGTCTTGAAGCTTTCTTT
CASSPGGLGLEAFF
>-|TRBV5-6|-|TRBJ1-1
TGTGCCAGCAGCTTGCCAGGAGAGAACACTGAAGCTTTCTTT
CASSLPGENTEAFF
>-|TRBV27|few|TRBJ1-1
TGTGCCAGCAGTTCCCCAGGGCTCGGTACTGAAGCTTTCTTT
CASSSPGLGTEAFF
>TRBD1|TRBV7-8|-|TRBJ2-1
TGTGCCAGCAGCTTTGACAGGGGGTCCTACAATGAGCAGTTCTTC
CASSFDRGSYNEQFF
>-|TRBV30|-|TRBJ1-2
TGTGCCTGGAGTGTACGTGGATCTGGAGGCTACACCTTC
CAWSVRGSGGYTF
>-|TRBV2|-|TRBJ1-1
TGTGCCAGCAGCGGCGACAGGACGAACACTGAAGCTTTCTTT
CASSGDRTNTEAFF
>TRBD1|TRBV7-3|-|TRBJ2-1
TGTGCCAGCAGCGGGGGAGGGACAGGGAGGTCCTACAATGAGCAGTTCTTC
CASSGGGTGRSYNEQFF
>TRBD1|TRBV9|-|TRBJ1-6
TGTGCCAGCAGCGTAGAGGGGGCGAATTCACCCCTCCACTTT
CASSVEGANSPLHF
>-|TRBV11-3|-|TRBJ2-7
TGTGCCAGCAGCCCACGACAGGCCCTTACCCACGAGCAGTACTTC
CASSPRQALTHEQYF
>TRBD2|TRBV11-3|once|TRBJ2-7
TGTGCCAGCAGCCCGAAGCCGGGGGGGCTCAGCGAGCAGTACTTC
CASSPKPGGLSEQYF
>-|TRBV21-1|-|TRBJ2-7
TGTGCCAGCAGCAAAGCCATCCTAAACTCGAGCCGACCGTACGAGCAGTACTTC
CASSKAILNSSRPYEQYF
>TRBD2|TRBV19|-|TRBJ2-1
TGTGCCAGTAGTATATTTACTAGCGGGAGGGGTTACAATGAGCAGTTCTTC
CASSIFTSGRGYNEQFF
>TRBD1|TRBV6-2/TRBV6-3|-|TRBJ2-7
TGTGCCAGCAGTTACTTCGTTACAGGGGAAACCTACGAGCAGTACTTC
CASSYFVTGETYEQYF
>-|TRBV24-1|-|TRBJ2-1
TGTGCCACCAGTGGAGGGCCAAACCCCAATGAGCAGTTCTTC
CATSGGPNPNEQFF
>TRBD2|TRBV7-2|-|TRBJ2-7
TGTGCCAGCAGCTTAGCTAGCGGGAGCACCTACGAGCAGTACTTC
CASSLASGSTYEQYF
>-|TRBV7-6|-|TRBJ1-2
TGTGCCCTAGAGGGGTTCTATGGCTACACCTTC
CALEGFYGYTF
>TRBD1|TRBV7-6|-|TRBJ2-1
TGTGCCAGCAGCTTAGTGCCGGACAGGGGGCGGGATGAGCAGTTCTTC
CASSLVPDRGRDEQFF
>-|TRBV7-6|once|TRBJ1-2
TGTGCCAGCAGCTTTCCTGAGACAGGAAACTATGGCTACACCTTC
CASSFPETGNYGYTF
>-|TRBV4-1|-|TRBJ1-1
TGCGCCAGCAGCCAAGATGTCCCTCCCGTCTCCAATACTGAAGCTTTCTTT
CASSQDVPPVSNTEAFF
>TRBD1|TRBV6-2/TRBV6-3|-|TRBJ1-5
TGTGCCAGCAGTTACTCGAGCGCCCTAGACAGGGTCAATCAGCCCCAGCATTTT
CASSYSSALDRVNQPQHF
>-|TRBV6-5|-|TRBJ2-7
TGTGCCAGCAGCTATACTATCCCCGGGGCCTACGAGCAGTACTTC
CASSYTIPGAYEQYF
>-|TRBV30|-|TRBJ2-1
TGTGCCTGGAGGGGGAGGCAGGGCAACTACAATGAGCAGTTCTTC
CAWRGRQGNYNEQFF
>-|TRBV10-3|-|TRBJ2-5
TGTGCCATCAGTGGATGGGCAGAACAAGAGACCCAGTACTTC
CAISGWAEQETQYF
>-|TRBV9|once|TRBJ2-2
TGTGCCAGCAGCGTAGCAGGGAGTGGAGCCGGGGAGCTGTTTTTT
CASSVAGSGAGELFF
>TRBD1|TRBV6-5|-|TRBJ1-2
TGTGCCAGCAAGAAGGGACAGGGGAATGGCTACACCTTC
CASKKGQGNGYTF
>-|TRBV27|once|TRBJ2-1
TGTGCCAGCAGTACCAGGGTTTCGCATGAGCAGTTCTTC
CASSTRVSHEQFF
>TRBD2|TRBV4-3|-|TRBJ2-3
TGCGCCAGCAGCCAGCGCGGGGGGGGCGTAGCAGATACGCAGTATTTT
CASSQRGGGVADTQYF
>-|TRBV6-4|few|TRBJ2-5
TGTGCCAGCAGGTCGAGGGAGACCCAGTACTTC
CASRSRETQYF
>TRBD2|TRBV5-1|-|TRBJ2-3
TGCGCCAGCAGCCCCTGGGGGGGGAAAACAGATACGCAGTATTTT
CASSPWGGKTDTQYF
>-|TRBV2|-|TRBJ1-6
TGTGCCAGCATTCCGGGTCTAGAGTCACCCCTCCACTTT
CASIPGLESPLHF
>-|TRBV7-9|-|TRBJ1-1
TGTGCCCCCCAGCCGGGAAACACTGAAGCTTTCTTT
CAPQPGNTEAFF
>TRBD1|TRBV30|-|TRBJ2-1
TGTGCCTGTCAACCAGGGACAGCCTACAATGAGCAGTTCTTC
CACQPGTAYNEQFF
>TRBD2|TRBV20-1|-|TRBJ2-2
TGCAGTGCTAGTACCGGGAGCGGGAGGGCTGGGACCGGGGAGCTGTTTTTT
CSASTGSGRAGTGELFF
>-|TRBV27|once|TRBJ1-2
TGTGCCAGCAGTCCCAGCCAGGGCTGGGGCTACACCTTC
CASSPSQGWGYTF
>TRBD2|TRBV2|-|TRBJ2-3
TGTGCCAGCAGTGACTGGCGGGGGGGCGTGGATACGCAGTATTTT
CASSDWRGGVDTQYF
>TRBD1|TRBV7-9|-|TRBJ1-6
TGTGCCAGCACGACAGGGGTTACTTCACCCCTCCACTTT
CASTTGVTSPLHF
>-|TRBV9|-|TRBJ1-1
TGTGCCAGCAGCCCCCACGACCCTAGGAACACTGAAGCTTTCTTT
CASSPHDPRNTEAFF
>-|TRBV29-1|-|TRBJ1-1
TGCAGCGTCAAAAACAGGGAGAACACTGAAGCTTTCTTT
CSVKNRENTEAFF
>TRBD2|TRBV27|-|TRBJ2-1
TGTGCCAGCAGTTTATCCCACCTTCCCGGGACTAATCATGACAATGAGCAGTTCTTC
CASSLSHLPGTNHDNEQFF
>TRBD1|TRBV11-2|-|TRBJ1-3
TGTGCCAGCAGCTTAGTTGCAGGGGGCTCTGGAAACACCATATATTTT
CASSLVAGGSGNTIYF
>TRBD1|TRBV7-8|-|TRBJ2-7
TGTGCCAGCAGCCCCGGGACAGGCAACTACGAGCAGTACTTC
CASSPGTGNYEQYF
>TRBD1|TRBV11-2|-|TRBJ2-7
TGTGCCAGCAGCACGCACAGGGGTAGAGCCTACGAGCAGTACTTC
CASSTHRGRAYEQYF